This T cell receptor (beta chain) comes out of a study of beta chain features in type 1 diabetes. Overall study findings and caveats: High-TCR-expressing cells could be over-represented by cDNA sequencing.

cDNA synthesis used the whole RNA isolate, giving expressed TCRB sequences. Sequenced naive, central memory and regulatory T cell samples produced an average of around 4 million reads. Profiled with immunoSEQ multiplex PCR; TCRdb holds only in-frame clones, not every one. This table holds roughly 500,000 clones, approximately 10% found once. On this clone itself: What it binds is not known.

Trimming shortened V by 2 bases and J by 7 bases, and 6 bases separated the two germline ends. CDR3 size: 12 residues. In germline, CDR1 is SGHTA, CDR2 FQGNSA. Each of the CD4+ naive, central memory, regulatory and stem cell-like memory populations was sorted via CD45RO/CCR7/CD25/CD127/CD95/CD27. The J gene is TRBJ2-1, the V gene TRBV7-2, with D possibly being TRBD2 (5 bases). The source is a woman between 18 and 30 years old in good health. Sequencing was performed on naive CD4+ T cells from blood. CDR3 residues: CASSLTSNEQFF. The CDR3 DNA reads as TGTGCCAGCAGCTTAACTAGTAATGAGCAGTTCTTC.